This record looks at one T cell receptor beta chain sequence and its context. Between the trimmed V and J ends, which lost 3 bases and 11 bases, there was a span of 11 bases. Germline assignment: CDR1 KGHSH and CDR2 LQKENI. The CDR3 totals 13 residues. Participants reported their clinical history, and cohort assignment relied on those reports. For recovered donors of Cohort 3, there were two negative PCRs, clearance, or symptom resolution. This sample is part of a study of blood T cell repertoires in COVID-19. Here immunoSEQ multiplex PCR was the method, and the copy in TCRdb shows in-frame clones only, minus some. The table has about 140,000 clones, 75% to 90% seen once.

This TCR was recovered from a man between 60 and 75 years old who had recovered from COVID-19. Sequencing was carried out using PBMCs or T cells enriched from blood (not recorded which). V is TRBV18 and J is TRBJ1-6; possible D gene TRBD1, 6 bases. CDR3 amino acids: CASSPLSGAPLHF. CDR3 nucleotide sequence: TGTGCCAGCTCACCCCTTTCAGGGGCACCCCTCCACTTT.